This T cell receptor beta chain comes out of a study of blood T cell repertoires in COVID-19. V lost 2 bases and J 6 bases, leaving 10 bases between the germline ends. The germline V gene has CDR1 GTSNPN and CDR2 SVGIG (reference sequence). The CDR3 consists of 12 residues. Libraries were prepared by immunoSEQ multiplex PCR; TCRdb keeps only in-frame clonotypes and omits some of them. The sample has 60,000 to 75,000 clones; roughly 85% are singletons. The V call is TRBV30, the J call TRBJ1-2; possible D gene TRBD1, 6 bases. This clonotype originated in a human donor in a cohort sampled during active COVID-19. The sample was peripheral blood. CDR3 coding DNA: TGTGCCTGGAGTCAGAACAGGGATGGCTACACCTTC. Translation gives CAWSQNRDGYTF.